Given below is one TCR beta chain in context. Method: immunoSEQ multiplex PCR; TCRdb's copy keeps in-frame clones and lacks some. The data show roughly 120,000 clones, with roughly 77% seen just once and under 2.5% held by the top ten. The data originate from a study of radiation and T cells in renal cell carcinoma. Noted time point: blood 2 weeks post-SBRT. Sample treatment: 15 Gy SBRT to primary tumor, nephrectomy 4 weeks later. This CDR3 region has 14 residues. Germline V gene lookup returns CDR1 MNHEY and CDR2 SMNVEV (reference sequence). The V and J ends lost 5 bases and 6 bases respectively, with 16 bases between them.

Sequencing used blood, obtained from a patient whose treatment included radiotherapy and nephrectomy. This clonotype originated in a woman aged 60-70 years with renal cell carcinoma. The rearrangement joins TRBV27 to TRBJ1-1, with TRBD1 as a possible D gene (5 bases). The CDR3 is CASSPGTAPSEAFF. CDR3 nucleotides: TGTGCCAGCAGTCCTGGGACCGCACCGTCTGAAGCTTTCTTT.